The source of this T cell receptor (beta chain) is a study of T cell responses to AZD1222 COVID-19 vaccine. Method: immunoSEQ multiplex PCR; TCRdb's copy keeps in-frame clones and lacks some. The sample has about 160,000 clones, around 94% seen once. The germline CDR1 and CDR2 sequences are LNHDA and SQIVND (reference sequence). Trimming cost V 8 bases and J 3 bases; bases outside gene matches: 12. The CDR3 covers 16 residues. Findings of the study overall: Rises in breadth and depth of Spike-specific TCRs came after two AZD1222 doses. Across spike, vaccine-associated CD4 TCRs were found, dominant at 160-218 and 743-854. Repertoires were collected only later (after the peak T cell response had occurred). Among the donors, most were white British and more were female, and clonal diversity was possibly underestimated.

This clone was found a few times. Its antigen is unknown. The chain links TRBV19 to TRBJ1-5, with TRBD1 identical over 8 bases. This clonotype was sampled from an adult who received the AZD1222 COVID-19 vaccine. This material consisted of peripheral blood, taken 28 days after the second AZD1222 dose. CDR3 coding DNA: TGTGCCAGTGCAGGCCGAAGGGACAGGTCCAATCAGCCCCAGCATTTT. It translates to CASAGRRDRSNQPQHF.